This T cell receptor beta chain stems from a study of shared clonotypes between healthy human individuals. Notes on the study in general: The study's rarefaction showed incomplete sorted-subset sequencing despite large depth. The sole specimen, blood, was sampled, and tissue repertoires likely differ.

Several immunoSEQ plates held equal portions of the genomic DNA taken from each subset. Assay: immunoSEQ multiplex PCR; the TCRdb copy retains only in-frame clones and omits some. Of 2,100,000 or so clones in the sample, roughly 95% were seen once. V lost 3 bases, J lost 4 bases, and 5 bases stayed unmatched. Germline V gives CDR1 GTSNPN, CDR2 SVGIG (reference sequence). The CDR3 is 14 amino acids. As for this clone: Its cognate antigen is unknown.

Healthy and HIV-negative, the adult donors had no recent acute infections or vaccinations. Sequencing was performed on naive CD4+ T cells sorted from blood. Sample subset: CD45RA+ positively selected. This receptor was obtained from a man younger than 35 in good health. V is TRBV30 and J is TRBJ2-1; 8 nucleotides align to TRBD1. The CDR3: CAWRPRDRYNEQFF. The CDR3 DNA follows: TGTGCCTGGAGGCCCCGGGACAGGTACAATGAGCAGTTCTTC.